The clone carrying this T cell receptor (beta chain) was observed many times. The antigen remains undetermined. The entry originates in a study of T-cell reconstitution after alpha-beta-depleted transplantation in children. General study points: By about two months after transplant, alpha-beta T cells reportedly arose from several hundred graft clones that had expanded. At the one-year point after transplant, T-cell counts and TCRbeta diversity were found to come mostly from T cells that had been newly produced.

Germline lookup yields CDR1 LNHNV and CDR2 YYDKDF (reference sequence). With V trimmed by 6 bases and J by 6 bases, 6 bases remained unmatched. The CDR3 is 13 residues long. Construction of the TCRbeta library involved unique molecular identifiers. TCRdb analysed the PCR reads with MiXCR anew, one entry per CDR3 protein. The data show thousands of distinct CDR3 sequences, around 5.3% seen once. The V and J genes are TRBV15 and TRBJ2-7; the match to TRBD2 covers 9 bases. Sequences were derived from PBMCs, mostly from graft donor cells, sampled 180 days after TCRalphabeta/CD19-depleted stem cell transplant. This receptor was taken from a child less than two years old who had a stem cell transplant for acute myeloid leukemia, so the T cells may come from the graft donor. The CDR3 nucleotides are TGTGCCACCAGGGGGAGCGGGAGGACCGAGCAGTACTTC. The encoded protein is CATRGSGRTEQYF.